These 13 T cell receptor beta chains were sequenced from one sample in a study of blood T cells in healthy people across ages. The second PCR ran about 7 to 12 cycles with a sample-barcoded 5' primer and J-beta primers. TCRdb re-analysed the 5' RACE reads in MiXCR, keeping a single row per CDR3 protein. The sample yields about 630,000 distinct CDR3 sequences, 20% to 25% seen once. The source material was blood. The receptors here all came from an older man in good health.

This rearrangement joins TRBV7-9 to TRBJ2-5; D is tentatively TRBD1 or TRBD2 (6 bases each). The CDR3 runs 12 residues. V was clipped by 1 base and J by 13 bases, with 13 bases between them. From germline, CDR1 is SEHNR and CDR2 FQNEAQ (reference sequence). As DNA, the CDR3 is TGTGCCAGCAGCTTAGATCGGGGGCGTCCGTACTTC. It codes for CASSLDRGRPYF.

This clonotype has a handful of counts. The rearrangement links TRBV4-1 to TRBJ2-3, with 11 bases aligning to TRBD1. The germline CDR1 and CDR2 sequences are MGHRA and YSYEKL. The CDR3 consists of 15 residues. With V trimmed by 6 bases and J by 3 bases, 5 bases remained unmatched. The CDR3 loop is CASSPGQGATDTQYF. As DNA, the CDR3 is TGCGCCAGCAGTCCTGGACAGGGGGCGACAGATACGCAGTATTTT.

This clonotype was detected only a few times. The chain couples TRBV20-1 to TRBJ2-3; the D call may be TRBD1 or TRBD2 (5 bases each). V gave up 6 bases and J gave up 2 bases, with 18 bases separating them. CDR3 length: 15 residues. Germline CDR1 DFQATT, CDR2 SNEGSKA (reference sequence). The CDR3 coding sequence is TGCAGTGCCCGGCCTACTAGGGGCCTCACAGATACGCAGTATTTT. Amino acid sequence: CSARPTRGLTDTQYF.

This clonotype came up many times. The chain couples TRBV28 to TRBJ1-4; 10 bases match TRBD1. Germline V lookup: CDR1 MDHEN, CDR2 SYDVKM. V lost 7 bases, J lost 7 bases, and 6 bases stayed unmatched. The length of the CDR3 is 14 residues. The CDR3 sequence is CASMSRDRGEKLFF. CDR3 sequence (DNA): TGTGCCAGCATGAGCCGGGACAGGGGTGAAAAACTGTTTTTT.

This clonotype has just a few counts. This chain links TRBV21-1 with TRBJ2-5. TRBV21-1 is a documented pseudogene. The CDR3 has 14 amino acids. CDR3 sequence: CASSKVLTAGTQYF. As DNA, the CDR3 is TGTGCCAGCAGCAAAGTGTTGACTGCAGGGACCCAGTACTTC.

The genes are TRBV12-3 or TRBV12-4 and TRBJ2-7, with D uncertain. The end of the DNA is better explained by TRBJ2-5, so the J call may be wrong. This CDR3 is 15 amino acids long. CDR3: CASSLALNKQETQYF. CDR3 nucleotides: TGTGCCAGCAGTTTAGCGCTTAACAAGCAAGAGACCCAGTACTTC.

There are a few counts of this clonotype. The chain employs TRBV3-1 and TRBJ2-5; tentatively, D is TRBD1 or TRBD2 (5 bases each). The J call may be mistaken, given a closer DNA end match to TRBJ2-7. The CDR3 has 14 amino acids. CDR1 and CDR2 from the germline V gene are LGHDT and YNNKEL (reference sequence). CDR3 region: CASSQISGPGEQYF. In nucleotides, the CDR3 is TGTGCCAGCAGCCAAATATCGGGACCGGGCGAGCAGTACTTC.

This clonotype was seen repeatedly, ten times or more. J is TRBJ2-5 and V is TRBV29-1; D remains unclear. Trimming pared 4 bases from V and 1 base from J, leaving 16 bases between. CDR3 length equals 15 residues. CDR1 is SQVTM, CDR2 ANQGSEA, per germline. The CDR3 loop is CSVGVQFITQETQYF. CDR3 nucleotide sequence: TGCAGCGTTGGGGTACAATTTATTACCCAAGAGACCCAGTACTTC.

Details on this clonotype: One end of the junction does not line up with germline, which may come from a read error. The V call is TRBV7-7, the J call TRBJ2-3; D gene uncertain. The CDR3 consists of 14 residues. Germline CDR1 is SSHAT and CDR2 is FNYEAQ (reference sequence). CDR3 DNA sequence: TGTGCTAGCAGCTTCCGGGCCTTCACAGATACGCAGTATTTT. The encoded protein is CASSFRAFTDTQYF. The full variable domain, in which reference TRBV7-7 and TRBJ2-3 provide the parts outside the CDR3, is GAGVSQSPRYKVTKRGQDVTLRCDPISSHATLYWYQQALGQGPEFLTYFNYEAQPDKSGLPSDRFSAERPEGSISTLTIQRTEQRDSAMYRCASSFRAFTDTQYFGPGTRLTVL.

The chain uses TRBV20-1 and TRBJ1-1; 8 positions agree with TRBD1. The V segment lost 0 bases and the J segment 2 bases; nucleotides outside the gene matches: 11. CDR3 size: 17 residues. In germline, CDR1 is DFQATT, CDR2 SNEGSKA (reference sequence). The CDR3 DNA reads as TGCAGTGCTAGAGATGGCTCCCCAGGGGGCATAAACACTGAAGCTTTCTTT. It is translated as CSARDGSPGGINTEAFF.

This chain uses TRBV20-1 with TRBJ2-5, with D unclear. TRBJ2-7 matches the DNA end more closely, so the J call is doubtful. Germline V lookup: CDR1 DFQATT, CDR2 SNEGSKA (reference sequence). The CDR3 contains 13 residues. The CDR3 DNA reads as TGCAGTGCTGCACTGGGCGCAACCTACGAGCAGTACTTC. Its protein is CSAALGATYEQYF.

The chain has TRBV5-1 and TRBJ2-3; 8 bases are shared with TRBD1. The germline CDR1 and CDR2 sequences are SGHRS and YFSETQ. V lost 2 bases and J lost 0; bases outside the gene matches: 2. The CDR3 runs 15 residues. CDR3: CASSFGQGSTDTQYF. The CDR3 nucleotides are TGCGCCAGCAGCTTTGGACAGGGTAGCACAGATACGCAGTATTTT.

In this sample, this clonotype turned up many times. This CDR3 is CASSSPYNEQFF. In DNA form, the CDR3 reads TGTGCCAGCAGTTCCCCTTACAATGAGCAGTTCTTC. The chain is built from TRBV28 and TRBJ2-1, with unresolved D. The CDR3 is 12 residues long. The ends were cut back, 4 bases at V and 4 bases at J, with 5 bases in the middle. Germline V CDR1 and CDR2: MDHEN, SYDVKM.